This T cell receptor (beta chain) was captured by sequencing in a study of T cells in Graves' hyperthyroidism and ophthalmopathy. The germline V gene has CDR1 LGHDT and CDR2 YNNKEL (reference sequence). CDR3 size: 12 residues. The V and J ends lost 3 bases and 9 bases respectively, with 9 bases between them. The table lists this clonotype with many counts. Amplification of TCR beta CDR3 regions used RNA as the template. The HTBI primer set drove a first-round RT-PCR of the TCR CDR3. TCRdb independently ran MiXCR on the multiplex PCR reads; one entry per CDR3 protein. Of some 300,000 distinct CDR3 sequences listed, around 16% were seen once; the top ten hold around 33%.

The sample consisted of blood. The source is a man aged 25 to 40 with Graves' hyperthyroidism. J is TRBJ1-5 and V is TRBV3-1; the D is unclear. CDR3 sequence reads: CASSHPLGPQHF. CDR3 nucleotides: TGTGCCAGCAGCCACCCCCTAGGGCCCCAGCATTTT.